The present entry profiles one T cell receptor beta chain with its context. The sample belongs to a study of blood T cell repertoires in COVID-19. About the study: Sources were T cells, B-cell-depleted T cells, or PBMCs; the material itself was cDNA or gDNA.

TCRdb's table, derived via immunoSEQ multiplex PCR, lists solely in-frame clones and lacks some. Of 200,000 or so clones listed, 89% are singletons. The source material was peripheral blood. This TCR came from a man aged 60-69 years who had recovered from COVID-19.

DNA for the CDR3: TGTGCCAGCAGAATCTACGACACCGGGGAGCTGTTTTTT. Protein sequence: CASRIYDTGELFF. V gene TRBV2 combines with J gene TRBJ2-2, with D uncertain. With 6 bases removed from V and 3 bases from J, the gap between germline ends came to 8 bases. Per the germline V gene, CDR1 is SNHLY and CDR2 is FYNNEI. The CDR3 runs 13 residues.